This TCR beta chain comes out of a study of early T cells in non-severe SARS-CoV-2 infection. Notes on the study in general: Lookups in VDJdb leaned toward anti-spike CD8 responses and missed private and CD4 specificities.

As part of library construction, unique molecular identifiers were attached to individual cDNA molecules. TCRdb used MiXCR to reprocess the 5' RACE reads, holding one entry per CDR3 protein. The sample yields over 45,000 distinct CDR3 sequences, around 6.6% seen once. On this clonotype: Its antigen is as yet unknown.

Specimen: whole blood, collected at baseline. This receptor was obtained from an adult who was a healthcare worker with PCR-confirmed SARS-CoV-2 infection or an uninfected control (not recorded which).

The CDR3 sequence is CSPQLSGETQYF. The CDR3 bases are TGCAGCCCTCAGTTAAGCGGAGAGACCCAGTACTTC. The rearrangement uses TRBV29-1 and TRBJ2-5; the D gene is possibly TRBD2 (5 bases). The CDR3 covers 12 residues. V was trimmed by 8 bases and J by 4 bases, leaving 14 bases between them. CDR1 is SQVTM, CDR2 ANQGSEA, per germline. The whole variable domain, remainder taken from reference TRBV29-1 and TRBJ2-5, is SAVISQKPSRDICQRGTSLTIQCQVDSQVTMMFWYRQQPGQSLTLIATANQGSEATYESGFVIDKFPISRPNLTFSTLTVSNMSPEDSSIYLCSPQLSGETQYFGPGTRLLVL.